This T cell receptor (beta chain) was documented in a study of blood T cell repertoires in COVID-19. Whole-study context: The analysed material was cDNA or gDNA that came from T cells, B-cell-depleted T cells, or PBMCs.

The germline V gene encodes CDR1 KGHSH and CDR2 LQKENI. Trimming removed 5 bases at V and 0 bases at J, with 7 bases between. The CDR3 is 14 residues long. Under the authors' procedure: Nucleated cell counts were estimated from reference gene primer amplification. The assay was immunoSEQ multiplex PCR, and TCRdb's table has in-frame clones only and misses some. V, J and clone size are taken as reported in that table, and D and trimming were inferred from the DNA itself. The table shows under 250,000 clones, with roughly 81% occurring only once. The clonotype comes from a middle-aged man with acute or convalescent COVID-19. The V gene is TRBV18, the J gene TRBJ1-4; no definite D call. The specimen was peripheral blood. CDR3 sequence reads: CASSFGATNEKLFF. CDR3 sequence (DNA): TGTGCCAGCTCATTCGGGGCAACTAATGAAAAACTGTTTTTT. The variable domain in full, with the rest retrieved from reference TRBV18 and TRBJ1-4, is NAGVMQNPRHLVRRRGQEARLRCSPMKGHSHVYWYRQLPEEGLKFMVYLQKENIIDESGMPKERFSAEFPKEGPSILRIQQVVRGDSAAYFCASSFGATNEKLFFGSGTQLSVL.